This TCR beta chain was found in a study of cytomegalovirus exposure and HLA in healthy donors. PCR amplification relied on 60 Vbeta primers (plus 13 Jbeta primers). Generated by immunoSEQ multiplex PCR, the TCRdb table keeps only in-frame clones and is missing some. The table has about 140,000 clones, around 83% seen once. In its sample, this clone was seen a few times. Its specificity is unknown. Study results and caveats: Earlier analysis yielded a pattern in which most TCR beta V segments were productive about 87% or about 30% of the time. Sequencing likely caused a cluster of highly shared sequence variants.

The receptor was derived from a male donor in good health and CMV-seropositive. Source material: PBMCs.

CDR3 bases: TGTGCCAGTAGTCCAGGGACAGGGTTTGGTTATATTGGAGCTTTCTTT. Residues: CASSPGTGFGYIGAFF. This chain links TRBV19 with TRBJ1-1; TRBD1 agrees at 9 bases. The CDR3 is made up of 16 amino acids. CDR1 LNHDA and CDR2 SQIVND come from the germline V gene (reference sequence). Trimming removed 5 bases from V and 10 bases from J; junction bases left unmatched: 17.